The 22 T cell receptor beta chains reported below all come from one sample, sequenced in a study of T cells in Graves' hyperthyroidism and ophthalmopathy. From RNA transcripts, TCR beta CDR3 regions were amplified. HTBI primers drove first-round RT-PCR of the TCR CDR3. TCRdb independently ran MiXCR on the multiplex PCR reads; one entry per CDR3 protein. The data show 380,000 or so distinct CDR3 sequences, about 18% seen once. Material: blood. Receptors were obtained from a woman in her late teens or twenties with Graves' hyperthyroidism.

This clonotype came up a few times. The rearrangement uses TRBV9 and TRBJ1-1; D unclear. The CDR3 contains 13 residues. V was clipped by 4 bases and J by 12 bases, with 19 bases between them. Germline V gene data show CDR1 as SGDLS and CDR2 as YYNGEE. CDR3 coding DNA: TGTGCCAGCAGCACAGAGTTGGCACCCGAGACTTTCTTT. It yields the protein CASSTELAPETFF.

The sample holds many counts of this clonotype. J is TRBJ2-7 and V is TRBV11-2; tentatively, D is TRBD2 (7 bases). CDR3 length: 17 residues. V lost 1 base and J lost 0, with 16 bases in between. CDR1 and CDR2 (germline): SGHAT, FQNNGV. DNA for the CDR3: TGTGCCAGCAGCTTAGTAGGCGGGGGCCGATTCTCCTACGAGCAGTACTTC. It translates to CASSLVGGGRFSYEQYF.

As regards this clonotype: A much larger clone is a single base away; this may be a read error. The genes are TRBV28 and TRBJ2-6; no clear D. The V end was cut by 5 bases, the J end by 1 base, with 6 bases between. Germline-derived CDR1 and CDR2 are MDHEN and SYDVKM. The CDR3 has 14 amino acids. The CDR3 loop reads CASSGVSGANVLTF. CDR3 DNA sequence: TGTGCCAGCAGTGGGGTTTCTGGGGCCAACGTCCTGACTTTC.

Many counts were recorded for this clonotype. This chain links TRBV20-1 with TRBJ2-5; D is undetermined. V lost 2 bases and J lost 3, with 10 bases in between. CDR1 and CDR2 (germline): DFQATT, SNEGSKA (reference sequence). The CDR3 loop spans 13 amino acids. The CDR3 bases are TGCAGTGCTAGAAGCCCCCAAAAAGAGACCCAGTACTTC. It yields the protein CSARSPQKETQYF.

There are many counts of this clonotype. This rearrangement joins TRBV3-1 to TRBJ1-3; D call uncertain. The V end was cut by 8 bases, the J end by 6 bases, with 17 bases between. The germline CDR1 and CDR2 sequences are LGHDT and YNNKEL (reference sequence). The CDR3 sequence is 14 residues long. The CDR3 coding sequence is TGTGCCAGCCACCTCCAAGGAGCGGAAAACACCATATATTTT. The encoded protein is CASHLQGAENTIYF.

This clonotype was seen many times. The J gene is TRBJ2-7, the V gene TRBV7-8, with 12 bases lining up with TRBD2. J lost 3 bases, V lost 5 bases, and 8 bases had no gene match. The CDR3 contains 16 residues. Germline values: CDR1 SGHVS, CDR2 FQNEAQ. CDR3 loop: CASSPYRLAGDYEQYF. CDR3 coding DNA: TGTGCCAGCAGCCCCTATCGACTAGCGGGGGACTACGAGCAGTACTTC.

The J gene is TRBJ1-2, the V gene TRBV6-1; no clear D gene. The V gene's germline CDR1 is MNHNS and CDR2 SASEGT. V was shortened by 0 bases and J by 2 bases, with 7 bases between the two germline ends. The CDR3 totals 14 residues. The CDR3 loop is CASSEAKRNYGYTF. The CDR3 coding sequence is TGTGCCAGCAGTGAAGCGAAGCGCAACTATGGCTACACCTTC.

Turning to this clonotype: It may be a read error: a sequence one base away is much more abundant. V usage is TRBV5-6 and J usage is TRBJ1-2, with no clear D. The germline gives CDR1 SGHDT, CDR2 YYEEEE. The CDR3 runs to 12 residues. CDR3 coding DNA: TGTACCAGCAGCTTGAGGTTCCGCGGCTACACCTTC. It is translated as CTSSLRFRGYTF.

As regards this clonotype: A single base separates this from a much larger clone, so it may be a read error. This chain links TRBV28 with TRBJ2-5, with D possibly matching TRBD2 (6 bases). The CDR3 extends over 11 amino acids. CDR1 is MDHEN, CDR2 SYDVKM, per germline. CDR3 loop: CASPERAGMHF. The CDR3 coding sequence is TGTGCCAGCCCAGAGCGGGCGGGGATGCACTTC.

This clonotype was counted many times. This chain joins TRBV28 and TRBJ1-1, with a weak D call TRBD1 (6 bases). Germline V gives CDR1 MDHEN, CDR2 SYDVKM. The germline V and J ends were trimmed by 5 bases and 4 bases, with 14 bases remaining between them. The CDR3 runs to 14 residues. Here the CDR3 DNA reads TGTGCCAGCAGTCCGAGGGGGAGGGTCACTGAAGCTTTCTTT. It specifies CASSPRGRVTEAFF.

Of note for this clonotype: A much larger clone lies one base from this, so it may be a read error. This CDR3 is missing its conserved last phenylalanine or tryptophan, likely due to a read error. No DNA is shown, since the ends of the CDR3 on it are uncertain; the CDR3 is the one TCRdb lists. This sequence joins TRBV6-5 and TRBJ1-2. The CDR3 totals 13 residues, both ends included. Looked up from germline, CDR1 is MNHEY and CDR2 is SVGAGI. This CDR3 reads CASSYGRADGFTS.

In this sample, this clonotype turned up many times. The J gene is TRBJ1-2, the V gene TRBV30, with 7 bases matching TRBD1. Germline V lookup: CDR1 GTSNPN, CDR2 SVGIG (reference sequence). This CDR3 region has 13 residues. V trimming: 5 bases; J trimming: 5 bases; junction bases outside the gene matches: 8. The CDR3 loop reads CAWEGALGYGYTF. CDR3 bases: TGTGCCTGGGAGGGGGCGCTTGGGTATGGCTACACCTTC.

This clonotype was seen ten or more times. Possible read error: a much larger clone is one base away. The chain joins TRBV7-8 to TRBJ1-1; perhaps TRBD1 as D (5 bases). The CDR3 has 13 amino acids. V was shortened by 6 bases and J by 1 base, with 9 bases between the two germline ends. Germline values: CDR1 SGHVS, CDR2 FQNEAQ. The CDR3 sequence: CASSYGANTEAFF. The CDR3 nucleotides read TGTGCCAGCAGTTACGGGGCGAACACTGAAGCTTTCTTT.

This clonotype was detected ten times or more. The chain links TRBV6-1 to TRBJ2-5; 12 bases map to TRBD1. The CDR3 is made up of 16 amino acids. J was trimmed by 5 bases and V by 6 bases; bases with no gene match: 10. CDR1 MNHNS and CDR2 SASEGT come from the germline V gene. The CDR3 DNA is TGTGCCAGCAGGGGACAGGGGGCTTGGAGTTCGGAGACCCAGTACTTC. Amino acid sequence: CASRGQGAWSSETQYF.

This clonotype has at least ten counts. The gene calls are TRBV6-2 or TRBV6-3 and TRBJ2-7; D may be TRBD1 (6 bases). This CDR3 is 14 amino acids long. Germline CDR1 and CDR2: MNHEY and SVGEGT. With 5 bases removed from V and 2 bases from J, the gap between germline ends came to 13 bases. The CDR3 region has the DNA TGTGCCAGCAGTCACGACAGGTTTGCCTACGAGCAGTACTTC. Translated: CASSHDRFAYEQYF.

This clonotype has ten or more counts. The rearrangement uses TRBV29-1 and TRBJ1-3; D ambiguous. Trimming removed 7 bases at V and 5 bases at J, with 21 bases between. The CDR3 runs to 15 residues. CDR1 is SQVTM and CDR2 is ANQGSEA in the germline V gene. The CDR3 sequence is CSAGTPGTFRNTIYF. The CDR3 bases are TGCAGCGCGGGAACCCCGGGTACCTTCCGAAACACCATATATTTT.

This clonotype was recorded a few times. The genes are TRBV29-1 and TRBJ1-5; the D gene is possibly TRBD1 (6 bases). Germline V gene sequence: CDR1 SQVTM, CDR2 ANQGSEA. The CDR3 consists of 13 residues. Trimming removed 7 bases at V and 3 bases at J, with 13 bases between. CDR3 sequence (DNA): TGCAGCGCCCAAACGGGGGCCAATCAGCCCCAGCATTTT. Translating gives CSAQTGANQPQHF.

The table lists this clonotype with many counts. The chain recombines TRBV28 with TRBJ1-1, with 12 bases lining up with TRBD1. With V trimmed by 5 bases and J by 8 bases, 6 bases remained unmatched. There are 14 residues in the CDR3. Germline CDR1 reads MDHEN; CDR2 reads SYDVKM. CDR3 in amino acids: CASSPGTGGPEAFF. CDR3 coding DNA: TGTGCCAGCAGTCCCGGGACAGGGGGCCCCGAAGCTTTCTTT.

The chain recombines TRBV12-3 or TRBV12-4 with TRBJ1-3; D call uncertain. The CDR3 spans 14 residues. The V gene lost 6 bases and the J gene lost 4 bases, with 13 bases spanning the gap. The CDR3 nucleotides are TGTGCCAGCAGCCCCGTAGGATCGGGAAACACCATATATTTT. Translating gives CASSPVGSGNTIYF.

At least ten counts were recorded for this clonotype. The chain links TRBV5-1 to TRBJ2-2; TRBD1 aligns across 9 bases. CDR3 length: 16 amino acids. After removal of 3 bases from V and 4 bases from J, the junction contained 7 bases not matched to a gene. The V gene's germline CDR1 is SGHRS and CDR2 YFSETQ. The CDR3: CASSSPGTGPTGELFF. DNA for the CDR3: TGCGCCAGCAGCTCACCGGGGACAGGGCCCACCGGGGAGCTGTTTTTT.

Turning to this clonotype: This may come from a read error, since a much larger clone is one base off. The rearrangement joins TRBV24-1 to TRBJ2-2, with TRBD1 matching over 8 bases. The CDR3 covers 14 residues. Trimming removed 6 bases from V and 3 bases from J; junction bases left unmatched: 2. Germline values: CDR1 KGHDR, CDR2 SFDVKD. The DNA for the CDR3 is TGTGCCACCAGTCAGACAGGGGACACCGGGGAGCTGTTTTTT. It is translated as CATSQTGDTGELFF.

This clonotype came up many times. V usage is TRBV20-1 and J usage is TRBJ1-1; possible D gene TRBD1, 5 bases. CDR3 length: 13 residues. The V end lost 2 bases, the J end lost 8 bases, and 15 bases lay between the germline ends. Germline lookup yields CDR1 DFQATT and CDR2 SNEGSKA (reference sequence). The CDR3 sequence is CSARPGGPSEAFF. CDR3 bases: TGCAGTGCTAGACCTGGGGGTCCAAGCGAAGCTTTCTTT.